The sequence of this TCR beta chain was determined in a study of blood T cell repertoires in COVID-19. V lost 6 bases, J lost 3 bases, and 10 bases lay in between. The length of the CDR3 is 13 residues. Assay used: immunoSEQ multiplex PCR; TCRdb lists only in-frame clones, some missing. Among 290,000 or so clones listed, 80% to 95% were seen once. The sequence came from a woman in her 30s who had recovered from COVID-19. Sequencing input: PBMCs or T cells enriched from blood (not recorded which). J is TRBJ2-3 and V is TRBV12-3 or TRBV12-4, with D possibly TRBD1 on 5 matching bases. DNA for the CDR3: TGTGCCAGCAGCCCCCCAGGGACAGATACGCAGTATTTT. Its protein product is CASSPPGTDTQYF.